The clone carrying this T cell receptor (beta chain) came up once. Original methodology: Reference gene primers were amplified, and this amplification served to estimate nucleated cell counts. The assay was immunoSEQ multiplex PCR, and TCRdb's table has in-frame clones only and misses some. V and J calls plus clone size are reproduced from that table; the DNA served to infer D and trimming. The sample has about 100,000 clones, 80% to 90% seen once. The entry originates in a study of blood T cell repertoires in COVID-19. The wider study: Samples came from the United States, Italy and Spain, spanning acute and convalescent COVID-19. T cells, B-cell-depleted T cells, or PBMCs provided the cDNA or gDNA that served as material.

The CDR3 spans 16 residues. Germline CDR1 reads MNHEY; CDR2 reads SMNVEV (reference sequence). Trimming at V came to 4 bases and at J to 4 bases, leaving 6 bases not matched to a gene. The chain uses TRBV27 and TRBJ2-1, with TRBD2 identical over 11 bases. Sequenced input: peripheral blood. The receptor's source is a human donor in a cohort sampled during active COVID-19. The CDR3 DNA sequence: TGTGCCAGCAGTTCCACTAGCGGGAGAACTTACAATGAGCAGTTCTTC. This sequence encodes CASSSTSGRTYNEQFF.